This is a list of T cell receptor beta chains from one sample in a study of control samples from healthy donors and cancer patients. Using immunoSEQ multiplex PCR, the repertoire was profiled, and TCRdb retains in-frame clones only, with some absent. The sample lists 65,000 to 90,000 clones; around nine tenths were seen once. Source material: PBMCs. Receptors were obtained from a woman aged 45-65 years with colorectal cancer. CDR3s include the opening cysteine and the closing phenylalanine or tryptophan. The D gene is left open where the match is weak. Clone size is not always given. Where it is, it says once, few, many or a class for expanded clones.

.,.,TRBV7-3,TRBJ1-1,TGTGCCAGCAGCTCTCAGGACGGCGTGAACACTGAAGCTTTCTTT,CASSSQDGVNTEAFF
.,.,TRBV19,TRBJ1-1,TGTGCCAGTACTCCATCGACAGTAGGCGCTTTCTTT,CASTPSTVGAFF
TRBD1,.,TRBV19,TRBJ1-5,TGTGCCAGTAGCAGAGGGGACAGGGACAATCAGCCCCAGCATTTT,CASSRGDRDNQPQHF
TRBD1,.,TRBV28,TRBJ2-1,TGTGCCAGCAGTTTACTGACAGGGAGATCCTACAATGAGCAGTTCTTC,CASSLLTGRSYNEQFF
TRBD2,.,TRBV25-1,TRBJ2-3,TGTGCCAGCAGTGACCCTAGGCTAGCGGGCCACACAGATACGCAGTATTTT,CASSDPRLAGHTDTQYF
.,once,TRBV6-6,TRBJ1-5,TGTGCCAGCAGTCGTGAGGGGCGCGGGAGCAATCAGCCCCAGCATTTT,CASSREGRGSNQPQHF
.,.,TRBV30,TRBJ1-5,TGTGCCTGGAGTGCCGGGTTGGGACAGCCCCAGCATTTT,CAWSAGLGQPQHF
.,.,TRBV6-2/TRBV6-3,TRBJ1-5,TGTGCCAGCAGTTACTTGGGGGTTTCTCGTCTCGATAGCAATCAGCCCCAGCATTTT,CASSYLGVSRLDSNQPQHF
TRBD1,.,TRBV15,TRBJ1-4,TGTGCCACCAGCAGGGCCGGGACAGCCTCAGAAAAACTGTTTTTT,CATSRAGTASEKLFF
TRBD2,.,TRBV10-3,TRBJ2-5,TGTGCCATCGGGCTGGCGGGGGGCGCGGGGACCCAGTACTTC,CAIGLAGGAGTQYF
.,.,TRBV28,TRBJ1-6,TGTGCCAGCAGTAACGACCGAGGGGGACGGTCACCCCTCCACTTT,CASSNDRGGRSPLHF
.,.,TRBV3-1/TRBV3-2,TRBJ1-6,TGTGCCAGCAGCCAAGACGGATCTGGGGCGTCACCCCTCCACTTT,CASSQDGSGASPLHF
.,.,TRBV3-1/TRBV3-2,TRBJ2-3,TGTGCCAGCAGCCAAGGAGGTTCGAGGGGGGCCGGGGATACGCAGTATTTT,CASSQGGSRGAGDTQYF
.,.,TRBV5-1,TRBJ2-3,TGCGCCAGCAGCTTGAGGGGGGATAGCACAGATACGCAGTATTTT,CASSLRGDSTDTQYF
.,.,TRBV9,TRBJ1-2,TGTGCCAGCAGCCCCCCCGTCTATGGCTACACCTTC,CASSPPVYGYTF
.,.,TRBV30,TRBJ1-6,TGTGCCTGGAGTCAAATTTGGGGCAGGGGAGAAAGGAATTCACCCCTCCACTTT,CAWSQIWGRGERNSPLHF
.,once,TRBV10-2,TRBJ2-2,TGCGCCAGCGGGACCTTGACCGGGGAGCTGTTTTTT,CASGTLTGELFF
.,.,TRBV2,TRBJ2-3,TGTGCCAGCAGTGATGCTACGCAGTATTTT,CASSDATQYF
.,.,TRBV6-5,TRBJ2-3,TGTGCCAGCAGTTCCTCGGGACCCAATGAACCGTATTTT,CASSSSGPNEPYF
TRBD2,.,TRBV6-6,TRBJ2-1,TGTGCCAGCAGTGGTTTAAGCGGGGGGGCCGGGAATGAGCAGTTCTTC,CASSGLSGGAGNEQFF
.,.,TRBV7-2,TRBJ1-2,TGTGCCAGCAGCTTTGGACAGCTCCACTATGGCTACACCTTC,CASSFGQLHYGYTF
.,.,TRBV12-3/TRBV12-4,TRBJ2-6,TGTGCCAGCAGTAACTCTGGGGCCAACGTCCTGACTTTC,CASSNSGANVLTF
.,.,TRBV12-3/TRBV12-4,TRBJ2-5,TGTGCCACCACTAATTGGGGGAGGGAGACCCAGTACTTC,CATTNWGRETQYF
.,.,TRBV28,TRBJ1-2,TGTGCCAGCAGTTTACCCACCAGACAGGTTTTATATGGCTACACCTTC,CASSLPTRQVLYGYTF
.,.,TRBV9,TRBJ2-5,TGTGCCAGCAGCCCCTGGGGGTCCGGGGCAGAGACCCAGTACTTC,CASSPWGSGAETQYF
.,once,TRBV25-1,TRBJ1-6,TGTGCCAGCGGCGGAGACTCCTATAATTCACCCCTCCACTTT,CASGGDSYNSPLHF
.,.,TRBV6-5,TRBJ1-2,TGTGCCAGCAGTTACTCGACCCCCCAATCTAGTCGCTACACCTTC,CASSYSTPQSSRYTF